This T cell receptor (beta chain) stems from a study of T-cell reconstitution after alpha-beta-depleted transplantation in children. Findings and limits, study-wide: Among T cells one year after transplant, newly produced cells accounted for most counts and diversity. There were reportedly several hundred expanded graft clones from which alpha-beta T cells came about two months after transplant. There were some patients whose high TCRbeta diversity at day 60 came from surviving recipient T cells and thymic progenitors.

V shed 6 bases and J shed 2 bases, with 19 bases lying between them. The CDR3 length is 16 residues. Germline V gene lookup returns CDR1 SGHRS and CDR2 YFSETQ. This clonotype showed up just a few times. Its antigen remains unknown. Unique molecular identifiers were incorporated when the TCRbeta library was constructed. TCRdb reanalysed the PCR reads using MiXCR and keeps one entry per CDR3 protein. Of about 230,000 distinct CDR3 sequences listed, roughly a tenth were seen once; the top ten hold over 25%. The sample here was PBMCs, taken before TCRalphabeta/CD19-depleted stem cell transplant. The receptor was derived from a child in the first two years of life with acute myeloid leukemia, due to receive a stem cell transplant. The J gene is TRBJ2-3, the V gene TRBV5-1; D perhaps matches TRBD1 (6 bases). Written as DNA, the CDR3 is TGCGCCAGCACCCCAGAACCGGGACACCACACAGATACGCAGTATTTT. It translates to CASTPEPGHHTDTQYF. The full variable domain, completed using reference TRBV5-1 and TRBJ2-3, is KAGVTQTPRYLIKTRGQQVTLSCSPISGHRSVSWYQQTPGQGLQFLFEYFSETQRNKGNFPGRFSGRQFSNSRSEMNVSTLELGDSALYLCASTPEPGHHTDTQYFGPGTRLTVL.